This T cell receptor (beta chain) was documented in a study of cytomegalovirus exposure and HLA in healthy donors. CDR1 is SNHLY, CDR2 FYNNEI, per germline. The CDR3 loop spans 11 amino acids. V was shortened by 7 bases and J by 2 bases, with 6 bases between the two germline ends. Researchers ran the PCR with 60 Vbeta and 13 Jbeta primers. Clones were sequenced by immunoSEQ multiplex PCR, and TCRdb holds only the in-frame ones, with some missing. The table includes more than 150,000 clones, around 80% detected once. The sequence came from a middle-aged woman in good health and CMV-seropositive. V and J are TRBV2 and TRBJ2-7; possible D gene TRBD1, 5 bases. The sequencing sample was made of PBMCs. The DNA for the CDR3 is TGTGCCAGCAAGGGGACCTACGAGCAGTACTTC. It is translated as CASKGTYEQYF. Drawing the rest from reference TRBV2 and TRBJ2-7, the complete variable domain is EPEVTQTPSHQVTQMGQEVILRCVPISNHLYFYWYRQILGQKVEFLVSFYNNEISEKSEIFDDQFSVERPDGSNFTLKIRSTKLEDSAMYFCASKGTYEQYFGPGTRLTVT.